This T cell receptor (beta chain) was retrieved from a study of tumor-infiltrating lymphocytes in primary liver carcinoma. Study-level information: Men and women, 30 to 69 years of age, made up the patients. Recorded tumor stage was T1-T3 N0M0, with diameters of about 4.2 to 10 cm. Points from the study as a whole: Reduced overlap was seen in tumor-adjacent and tumor-blood pairs versus tumor region pairs.

V shed 4 bases and J shed 3 bases, with 11 bases lying between them. The CDR3 runs to 13 residues. CDR1 and CDR2 from the germline V gene are SGHRS and YFSETQ. Unsorted whole blood yielded blood RNA, and germline DNA was extracted as well. With respect to this clonotype: Antigen unknown. Since the CDR3 does not end with the conserved phenylalanine or tryptophan, this likely comes from a read error.

cDNA specific to TCR beta was made from approximately 500 ng of total RNA, with a constant-region primer employed for priming. Each TCR beta library was derived from three nested multiplex PCR rounds that employed slightly modified ARM-PCR. PCR rounds one and two used TRBV1-TRBV30 forward primers with a C-beta reverse primer for roughly 9 cycles each. Each CDR3 protein is one row after TCRdb ran MiXCR on the multiplex PCR reads. The sample includes 310,000 or so distinct CDR3 sequences, about three fifths of them seen just once. The sample consisted of peripheral blood. This receptor was taken from a woman aged 25-40 years with primary liver carcinoma and hepatitis B virus infection. V and J are TRBV5-1 and TRBJ2-7; TRBD2 is a possible D gene (6 bases). The CDR3 DNA reads TGCGCCAGCAGCGTCGGGACTGGCTACGAGCAGTACCTC. Translating it yields CASSVGTGYEQYL.